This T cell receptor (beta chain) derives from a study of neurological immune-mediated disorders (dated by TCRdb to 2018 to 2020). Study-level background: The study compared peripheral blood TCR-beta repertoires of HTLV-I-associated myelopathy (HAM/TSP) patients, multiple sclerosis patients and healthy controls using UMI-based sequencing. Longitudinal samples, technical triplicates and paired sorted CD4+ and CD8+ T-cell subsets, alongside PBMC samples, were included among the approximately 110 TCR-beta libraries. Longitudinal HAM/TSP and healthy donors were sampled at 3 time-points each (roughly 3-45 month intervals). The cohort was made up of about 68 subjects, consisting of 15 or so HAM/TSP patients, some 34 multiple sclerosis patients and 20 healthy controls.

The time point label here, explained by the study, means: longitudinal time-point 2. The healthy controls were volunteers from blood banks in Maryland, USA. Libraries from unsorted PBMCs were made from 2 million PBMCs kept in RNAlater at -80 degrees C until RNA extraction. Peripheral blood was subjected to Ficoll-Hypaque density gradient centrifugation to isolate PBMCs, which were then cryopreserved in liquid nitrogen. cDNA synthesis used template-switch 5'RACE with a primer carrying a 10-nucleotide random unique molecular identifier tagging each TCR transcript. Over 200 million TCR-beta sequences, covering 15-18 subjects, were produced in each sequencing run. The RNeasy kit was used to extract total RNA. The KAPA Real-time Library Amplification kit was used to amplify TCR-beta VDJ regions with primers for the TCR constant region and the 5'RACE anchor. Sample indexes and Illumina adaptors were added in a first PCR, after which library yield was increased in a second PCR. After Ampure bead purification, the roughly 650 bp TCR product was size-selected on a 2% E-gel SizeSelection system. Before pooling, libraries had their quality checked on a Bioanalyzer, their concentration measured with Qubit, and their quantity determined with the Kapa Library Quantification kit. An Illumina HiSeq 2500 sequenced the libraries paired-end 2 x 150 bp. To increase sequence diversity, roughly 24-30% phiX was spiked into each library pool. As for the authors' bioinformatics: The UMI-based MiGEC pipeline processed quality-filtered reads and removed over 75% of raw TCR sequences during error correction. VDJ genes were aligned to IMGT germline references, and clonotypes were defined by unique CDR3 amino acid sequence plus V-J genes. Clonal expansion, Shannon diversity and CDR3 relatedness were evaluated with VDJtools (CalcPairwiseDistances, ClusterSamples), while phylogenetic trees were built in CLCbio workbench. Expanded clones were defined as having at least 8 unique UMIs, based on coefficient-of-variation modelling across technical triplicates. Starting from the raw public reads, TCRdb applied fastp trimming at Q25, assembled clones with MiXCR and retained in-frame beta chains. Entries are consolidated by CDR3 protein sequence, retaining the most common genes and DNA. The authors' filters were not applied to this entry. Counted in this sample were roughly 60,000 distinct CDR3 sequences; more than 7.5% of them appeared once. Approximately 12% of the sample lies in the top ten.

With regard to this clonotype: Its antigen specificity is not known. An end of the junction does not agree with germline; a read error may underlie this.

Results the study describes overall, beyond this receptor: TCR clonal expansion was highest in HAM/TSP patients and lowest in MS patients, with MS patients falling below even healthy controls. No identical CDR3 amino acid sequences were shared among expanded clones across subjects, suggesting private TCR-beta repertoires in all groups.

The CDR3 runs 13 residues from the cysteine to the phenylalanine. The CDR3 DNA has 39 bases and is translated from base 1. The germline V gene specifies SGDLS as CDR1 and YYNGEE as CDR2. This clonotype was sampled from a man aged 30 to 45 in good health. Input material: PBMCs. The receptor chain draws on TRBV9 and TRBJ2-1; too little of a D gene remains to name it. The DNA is TGTGCTAGCAGCGTATCCCTTTACAATGAGCAGATCTTC. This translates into CASSVSLYNEQIF. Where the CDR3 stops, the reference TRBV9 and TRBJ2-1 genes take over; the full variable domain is DSGVTQTPKHLITATGQRVTLRCSPRSGDLSVYWYQQSLDQGLQFLIQYYNGEERAKGNILERFSAQQFPDLHSELNLSSLELGDSALYFCASSVSLYNEQIFGPGTRLTVL.